The present TCR beta chain was sequenced within a study of identical twins. General observations from the study: Instead of following the same donors, the conclusions were based on cross-sectional statistical analysis. There were fewer insertions in abundant cord blood beta clonotypes, but memory repertoires showed no such pattern. Models came in too low on out-of-frame TCR alpha sharing in monozygotic twins.

The germline V and J ends were trimmed by 6 bases and 7 bases, with 13 bases remaining between them. The CDR3 totals 12 residues. Germline V gene sequence: CDR1 GTSNPN, CDR2 SVGIG (reference sequence). Template switching added a universal primer binding site, and final cDNA carried unique molecular identifiers. TCRdb reprocessed the 5' RACE reads via MiXCR and lists one record per CDR3 protein. This table has around 140,000 distinct CDR3 sequences, under 4.5% appearing once. This clonotype was detected a few times. Antigen specificity is unknown. This TCR derives from a young man in good health. The V call is TRBV30, the J call TRBJ2-1; D perhaps matches TRBD2 (5 bases). Sample: memory T cells sorted from blood. The CDR3 is CACGAGLNEQFF. The DNA of the CDR3 is TGTGCCTGCGGTGCGGGTCTAAATGAGCAGTTCTTC.